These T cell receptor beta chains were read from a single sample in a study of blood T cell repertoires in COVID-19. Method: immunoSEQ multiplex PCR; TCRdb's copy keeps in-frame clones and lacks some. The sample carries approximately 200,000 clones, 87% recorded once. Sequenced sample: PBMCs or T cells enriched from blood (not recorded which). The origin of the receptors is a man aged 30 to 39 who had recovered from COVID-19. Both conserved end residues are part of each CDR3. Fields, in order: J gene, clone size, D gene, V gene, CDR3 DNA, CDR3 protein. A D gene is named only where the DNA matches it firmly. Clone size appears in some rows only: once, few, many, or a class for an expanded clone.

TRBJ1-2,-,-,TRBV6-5,TGTGCCAGCAGGAACACAGGGAACTATGGCTACACCTTC,CASRNTGNYGYTF
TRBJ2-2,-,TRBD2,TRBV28,TGTGCCAGCAGTTTGGGGGGACTAGCGAGGAACACCGGGGAGCTGTTTTTT,CASSLGGLARNTGELFF
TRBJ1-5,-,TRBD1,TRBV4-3,TGCGCCAGCAGCCGACAGACAGGGAATCAGCCCCAGCATTTT,CASSRQTGNQPQHF
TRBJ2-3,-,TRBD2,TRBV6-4,TGTGCCAGCAGTGACGATAGCGGGGGGCCCGATACGCAGTATTTT,CASSDDSGGPDTQYF
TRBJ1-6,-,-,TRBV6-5,TGTGCCAGCGGCGAAACAGGGTTCGATAATTCACCCCTCCACTTT,CASGETGFDNSPLHF
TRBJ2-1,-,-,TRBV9,TGTGCCAGCAGCGCCTTTCTGAGCGGCTCGTACAATGAGCAGTTCTTC,CASSAFLSGSYNEQFF
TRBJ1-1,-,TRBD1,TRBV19,TGTGCCAGTAAAGACAGGGAGATAGTAAACACTGAAGCTTTCTTT,CASKDREIVNTEAFF
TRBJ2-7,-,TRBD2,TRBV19,TGTGCCAGTAGTATGGGAGGGGTTGGATACGAGCAGTACTTC,CASSMGGVGYEQYF
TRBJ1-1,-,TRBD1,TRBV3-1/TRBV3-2,TGTGCCAGCAGCCAATTGTACGGACAGGATCGTTTGGCTGAAGCTTTCTTT,CASSQLYGQDRLAEAFF
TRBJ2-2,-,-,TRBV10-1,TGCGCCAGCGGGCAGGGAGGGAACACCGGGGAGCTGTTTTTT,CASGQGGNTGELFF
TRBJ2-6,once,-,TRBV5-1,TGCGCCAGCAGCTTGGCCGCGGGCTCTGGGGCCAACGTCCTGACTTTC,CASSLAAGSGANVLTF
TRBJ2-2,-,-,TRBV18,TGTGCCAGCTCACCACCGGGAGGGGGCACCGGGGAGCTGTTTTTT,CASSPPGGGTGELFF
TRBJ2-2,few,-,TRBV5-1,TGCGCCAGCAGCTCTTTGACAGTCACCGGGGAGCTGTTTTTT,CASSSLTVTGELFF
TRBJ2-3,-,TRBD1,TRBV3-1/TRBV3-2,TGTGCCAGCAACACCGGGACAGTTAGCACAGATACGCAGTATTTT,CASNTGTVSTDTQYF
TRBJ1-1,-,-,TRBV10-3,TGTGCCATCAGACAGGGTCTGACTGAAGCTTTCTTT,CAIRQGLTEAFF
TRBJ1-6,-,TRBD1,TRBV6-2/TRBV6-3,TGTGCCAGCAGTATCCGGGACAGGGTGTACTCACCCCTCCACTTT,CASSIRDRVYSPLHF
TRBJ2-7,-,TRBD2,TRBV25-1,TGTGCCAGCAGCGACACCCGCACTAGCGGGAGAGGTTACTACGAGCAGTACTTC,CASSDTRTSGRGYYEQYF
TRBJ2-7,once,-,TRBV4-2,TGTGCCAGCAGCCAAGACCCGGGACATCACTACGAGCAGTACTTC,CASSQDPGHHYEQYF